The T cell receptor beta chain under discussion was sequenced for a study of T cell responses to AZD1222 COVID-19 vaccine. The germline gives CDR1 SGDLS, CDR2 YYNGEE. V lost 6 bases and J 5 bases, leaving 26 bases between the germline ends. CDR3 length: 18 residues. About this clone itself: Its target is unknown.

Study-wide points: Unmutated variant regions are reportedly the target of nearly half of TCRs that are spike-specific.

Clones were sequenced by immunoSEQ multiplex PCR, and TCRdb holds only the in-frame ones, with some missing. The sample lists roughly 93,000 clones, roughly nine tenths occurring once. The TCR sequence derives from an adult in good health. This chain links TRBV9 with TRBJ2-2; a weak D match, TRBD1 (5 bases). The source was peripheral blood, collected on day 0 of AZD1222 vaccination. CDR3 protein: CASTTQLQQAAGTGELFF. CDR3 sequence (DNA): TGTGCCAGCACCACCCAGTTGCAACAGGCGGCAGGGACCGGGGAGCTGTTTTTT.